This record concerns one TCR beta chain sequence. Its antigen is unidentified. This record belongs to a study of monozygotic twins with inflammatory bowel disease. Germline V gene sequence: CDR1 GTSNPN, CDR2 SVGIG (reference sequence). The CDR3 loop spans 14 amino acids. TCRdb re-called the 5' RACE reads, yielding one record per CDR3 amino acid sequence without DNA. This sample lists about 150,000 distinct CDR3 sequences; its ten largest clones have 0.95% to 1.5%. Findings and limits, study-wide: Limited statistical power may explain no repertoire similarity difference between concordant and discordant twins.

Specimen: blood. The sequence was collected from a human donor with ulcerative colitis or Crohn's disease, or a healthy co-twin of an affected twin (not recorded which). The J gene is TRBJ1-6, the V gene TRBV30. CDR3 protein: CAWTPEWGGSPLHF.